Listed below are T cell receptor beta chains from one sample, sequenced in a study of long-term antiretroviral therapy in people with HIV. Sequencing was performed with immunoSEQ multiplex PCR; in TCRdb, only in-frame clones are kept and a portion is missing. Here the sample spans 15,000 to 20,000 clones, over 75% being singletons. The sequencing used unsorted PBMCs, collected at the start of antiretroviral therapy, before treatment. The receptors here all came from a woman in her 40s with HIV. Each CDR3 is given with its conserved first and last residue.

v_call	j_call	cdr3_aa
TRBV4-1	TRBJ1-5	CASSQEGGWQPQHF
TRBV4-3	TRBJ2-7	CASSQDRGTGAPYEQYF
TRBV19	TRBJ1-2	CASSPRTGGVKGYTF
TRBV5-6	TRBJ1-5	CASSLQGRGLNQPQHF
TRBV6-1	TRBJ1-2	CASSTGSESGYTF
TRBV4-2	TRBJ1-5	CASSQDGTGDQPQHF
TRBV7-9	TRBJ1-1	CASSFGSGRSTEAFF
TRBV27	TRBJ1-5	CASSLLGRWRNQPQHF
TRBV7-2	TRBJ2-7	CASSYKSGGTYEQYF
TRBV9	TRBJ2-3	CASSVGEEGPDTDTQYF
TRBV6-1	TRBJ1-1	CASTGRNRVTEAFF
TRBV10-3	TRBJ1-6	CAIRGQGPSPLHF
TRBV4-2	TRBJ2-1	CASSQDLSGSYNEQFF
TRBV19	TRBJ2-3	CASSTGQGSTDTQYF
TRBV14	TRBJ2-3	CASSHTLYLSTDTQYF
TRBV18	TRBJ2-1	CASSPLEASGGNPLNEQFF
TRBV7-9	TRBJ1-2	CASSPSVGDYGYTF
TRBV27	TRBJ1-6	CASTTGSSYNSPLHF
TRBV7-7	TRBJ2-2	CASSSTGANGELFF
TRBV7-9	TRBJ1-1	CASSLGGQGGEAFF
TRBV19	TRBJ2-2	CASSIGGGLGTGELFF
TRBV7-2	TRBJ2-4	CASSLAHTGWRQPYQYF
TRBV9	TRBJ2-7	CASSVDRLPGEQYF
TRBV6-4	TRBJ2-2	CASSESGGNTGELFF
TRBV5-5	TRBJ1-5	CASSLDRMNQPQHF
TRBV2	TRBJ2-2	CASRGLAGGPGELFF
TRBV19	TRBJ1-4	CASSSLRDSNEKLFF